The 25 T cell receptor delta chains below were found in one sample sequenced in a study of gamma-delta chains in newborns, infants, children. TCRdb re-called the reads using CATT. The sample records about 8,500 delta-chain clones, 3% to 4% being singletons. Sequencing was carried out using blood. The receptors shown here come from a child who was a newborn, infant or young child, either healthy, febrile or measles-vaccinated (not recorded which).

As for this clone: A single base separates this from a much larger clone, so it may be a read error. Other DNA sequences in the same sample also yield this CDR3. This chain links TRDV2 with TRDJ3; 8 positions match TRDD3. Germline CDR1 and CDR2: GEAIGNYY and EKD. The CDR3 extends over 17 amino acids. With V trimmed by 2 bases and J by 4 bases, 6 bases remained unmatched. The CDR3 DNA reads as TGTGCCTGTGACAACTGGGGGTCCTCTTGGGACACCCGACAGATGTTTTTC. Translating gives CACDNWGSSWDTRQMFF.

The table lists this clone with a few counts. A far larger clone is only one base removed, so a read error is likely. The sample has other DNA sequences that encode this CDR3 too. The chain has TRDV2 and TRDJ3; 7 nucleotides agree with TRDD3. The CDR3 consists of 16 residues. J lost 0 bases, V lost 4 bases, and 2 bases had no gene match. Germline V gives CDR1 GEAIGNYY, CDR2 EKD. The CDR3 sequence is CACDWGSSWDTRQMFF. The CDR3 coding sequence is TGTGCCTGTGATTGGGGGAGCTCCTGGGACACCCGACAGATGTTTTTC.

This clone is medium-sized (0.01 to 0.1%) by share. This chain links TRDV2 with TRDJ1, with 9 bases that match TRDD3. This CDR3 spans 14 amino acids. V shed 3 bases, J shed 3 bases, and the junction held 4 bases outside the gene matches. Germline CDR1 reads GEAIGNYY; CDR2 reads EKD. The CDR3 sequence is CACDFWGISDKLIF. In nucleotides, the CDR3 is TGTGCCTGTGACTTCTGGGGGATTTCCGATAAACTCATCTTT.

In its sample, this clone is medium-sized. The same CDR3 arises from other DNA sequences in this sample as well. The chain joins TRDV2 to TRDJ1; 11 bases align to TRDD3. Trimming cost V 2 bases and J 6 bases; bases outside gene matches: 4. This CDR3 spans 14 amino acids. The V gene's germline CDR1 is GEAIGNYY and CDR2 EKD. The CDR3 DNA follows: TGTGCCTGTGACATACTGGGGGATAAGAATAAACTCATCTTT. It encodes CACDILGDKNKLIF.

This clone was counted a few times. The same CDR3 is also encoded by other DNA sequences in this sample. This chain links TRDV2 with TRDJ3; 12 nucleotides match TRDD3. Germline CDR1 is GEAIGNYY and CDR2 is EKD. The CDR3 runs to 21 residues. V gave up 0 bases and J gave up 0 bases; unmatched junction bases: 8. The CDR3 sequence is CACDTVLGDTPSSWDTRQMFF. The CDR3 DNA reads TGTGCCTGTGACACCGTACTGGGGGATACCCCAAGCTCCTGGGACACCCGACAGATGTTTTTC.

Remarks on this clone: An end of the junction does not agree with germline; a read error may underlie this. The rearrangement joins TRDV2 to TRDJ3; D may be TRDD3 (6 bases). Here the J gene was assigned by germline matching of the DNA, as TCRdb has none. Germline CDR1 reads GEAIGNYY; CDR2 reads EKD. This CDR3 has 17 amino acids. CDR3 sequence reads: CACDTVMSSWGTRQMFF. DNA of the CDR3: TGTGCCTGTGACACCGTAATGAGCTCCTGGGGCACCCGACAGATGTTTTTC.

Points on this clone: At one of its ends the junction is not consistent with the germline gene, which may arise from a read error. Here the CDR3 DNA reads TGTGCCTGCGACACTGGGGGATATTTAACCTGGGACGCCCGACAGATGTTTTTC. It codes for CACDTGGYLTWDARQMFF. The V gene is TRDV2, the J gene TRDJ3; 11 bases align to TRDD3. The CDR3 has 18 amino acids. Germline CDR1 and CDR2: GEAIGNYY and EKD.

Comments on this clone: One end of the junction does not line up with germline, which may come from a read error. This CDR3 is also generated by other DNA sequences in the sample. The V gene is TRDV2, the J gene TRDJ1; D perhaps matches TRDD3 (6 bases). Germline V gives CDR1 GEAIGNYY, CDR2 EKD. CDR3 length: 14 residues. The DNA for the CDR3 is TGCGCCTGTGACACCGGGATATGTAACGATAAACTCATCTTT. Its translation is CACDTGICNDKLIF.

A word on this clone: TCRdb records a much larger clone's protein for this DNA, with a difference at residue 9 that likely arises from a read error; the protein given is the translation of the DNA. This chain uses TRDV2 with TRDJ3; 8 nucleotides agree with TRDD3. V shed 0 bases and J 4 bases; nucleotides not matched to a gene: 4. CDR1 is GEAIGNYY and CDR2 is EKD in the germline V gene. The CDR3 spans 17 residues. CDR3 in DNA: TGTGCCTGTGACACCTACTGGGGGGTATGGGACACCCGACAGATGTTTTTC. Protein sequence: CACDTYWGVWDTRQMFF.

For this clone: A junction boundary mismatches the germline segment, possibly from a read error. The V and J genes are TRDV2 and TRDJ3; 7 nucleotides match TRDD3. Germline loops: CDR1 GEAIGNYY, CDR2 EKD. The CDR3 is made up of 18 amino acids. CDR3 residues: CACDAWGGSSWDTRQVFF. CDR3 sequence (DNA): TGTGCCTGTGACGCCTGGGGGGGGAGCTCCTGGGACACCCGACAGGTGTTTTTC.

This clone showed up just a few times. The TCRdb protein, from a much larger clone, departs from this DNA's translation at residue 6, likely by read error; the protein shown derives from the DNA. The V gene is TRDV2, the J gene TRDJ2; 7 positions agree with TRDD3. The CDR3 sequence is 14 residues long. With 3 bases clipped from V and 5 bases from J, the junction kept 5 bases outside the gene matches. Germline values: CDR1 GEAIGNYY, CDR2 EKD. CDR3: CACDVPGDTAQLFF. The DNA for the CDR3 is TGTGCCTGTGACGTACCGGGGGATACAGCACAACTCTTCTTT.

In regard to this clone: TCRdb shows a much larger clone's protein in place of this DNA's translation, and the two differ at residue 3, likely through a read error; the protein shown is translated from the DNA. The J gene is TRDJ3, the V gene TRDV2; 13 bases are a match to TRDD3. CDR3 length: 18 residues. Germline CDR1 is GEAIGNYY and CDR2 is EKD. CDR3: CAWDTGGYASWDTRQMFF. The CDR3 DNA reads TGTGCCTGGGACACTGGGGGATACGCGTCCTGGGACACCCGACAGATGTTTTTC.

This clone is judged medium-sized. The chain carries TRDV2 and TRDJ3; 7 bases line up with TRDD3. This CDR3 contains 18 residues. Looked up from germline, CDR1 is GEAIGNYY and CDR2 is EKD. The ends lost 1 base at V and 0 bases at J; junction bases unmatched: 5. DNA for the CDR3: TGTGCCTGTGACACGGGGGATGCGAGCTCCTGGGACACCCGACAGATGTTTTTC. This sequence encodes CACDTGDASSWDTRQMFF.

Comment on this clone: A read error may account for a junction end that differs from germline. The chain joins TRDV2 to TRDJ3, with TRDD3 matching over 12 bases. Here the J gene was assigned by germline matching of the DNA, as TCRdb has none. The CDR3 is made up of 20 amino acids. The germline gives CDR1 GEAIGNYY, CDR2 EKD. In DNA form, the CDR3 reads TGTGCCTGTGTGAATCTGGGGGATACGCTGAGCTCCTGGGGCACCCGACAGATGTTTTTC. It yields the protein CACVNLGDTLSSWGTRQMFF.

The sample holds a few counts of this clone. The sample contains more than one DNA sequence encoding this CDR3. The V and J genes are TRDV2 and TRDJ2, with TRDD3 identical over 9 bases. Germline V gives CDR1 GEAIGNYY, CDR2 EKD. CDR3 length equals 14 residues. The ends lost 1 base at V and 4 bases at J; junction bases unmatched: 0. CDR3 nucleotides: TGTGCCTGTGACACGGGGGATACGACAGCACAACTCTTCTTT. Amino acids: CACDTGDTTAQLFF.

This clone came up a few times. TCRdb gives a protein that differs at residue 15 from what the DNA encodes, so the protein here is translated from the DNA. The chain recombines TRDV2 with TRDJ3; TRDD3 aligns across 8 bases. The CDR3 sequence is 17 residues long. Per germline, CDR1 GEAIGNYY and CDR2 EKD. CDR3 region: CACEYWGHSWDTRQTFF. In DNA form, the CDR3 reads TGTGCCTGTGAGTACTGGGGGCACTCCTGGGACACCCGACAGACGTTTTTC.

In the case of this clone: For this DNA, TCRdb reports the protein of a much larger clone, which diverges at residue 10, most likely from a read error; the protein presented here is translated directly from the DNA. The chain has TRDV2 and TRDJ3, with TRDD3 identical over 9 bases. Germline V gives CDR1 GEAIGNYY, CDR2 EKD. The trim removed 3 bases at V and 2 bases at J, leaving 7 bases unmatched. The CDR3 is 18 residues long. The CDR3 nucleotides are TGTGCCTGTGACGTACTGGGGGACAGCCCCTGGGACACCCGACAGATGTTTTTC. Translated, it gives CACDVLGDSPWDTRQMFF.

Points on this clone: A read error likely explains why the TCRdb protein, taken from a much larger clone, differs from this DNA's translation at residue 13; the protein shown is translated from the DNA. This chain links TRDV2 with TRDJ2; 12 bases map to TRDD3. Germline V CDR1 and CDR2: GEAIGNYY, EKD. The length of the CDR3 is 16 residues. The CDR3 region is CACDILGDTLTARLFF. The CDR3 coding sequence is TGTGCCTGTGACATACTGGGGGATACTTTGACAGCACGACTCTTCTTT.

This clone was seen only a few times. This sequence may be a read error, since a much larger clone differs from it by one base. This sequence joins TRDV2 and TRDJ3; 7 nucleotides line up with TRDD3. V was clipped by 3 bases and J by 3 bases; unmatched bases: 13. This CDR3 is 19 amino acids long. Germline V gene data show CDR1 as GEAIGNYY and CDR2 as EKD. The CDR3 DNA follows: TGTGCCTGTGACGCGGCTGGGGGGGTCCATGACTGGGACACCCGACAGATGTTTTTC. This gives the protein CACDAAGGVHDWDTRQMFF.

Within the sample, this clone is medium-sized (0.01 to 0.1%). Possible read error: a much larger clone is one base away. The chain carries TRDV2 and TRDJ3, with 8 bases matching TRDD3. There are 17 residues in the CDR3. Germline assignment: CDR1 GEAIGNYY and CDR2 EKD. J was trimmed by 2 bases and V by 0 bases; bases with no gene match: 2. CDR3 amino acids: CACDTAGGTWDTRQMFF. CDR3 nucleotide sequence: TGTGCCTGTGACACCGCTGGGGGAACCTGGGACACCCGACAGATGTTTTTC.

Ten or more counts support this clone. The rearrangement joins TRDV2 to TRDJ1; 11 nucleotides agree with TRDD3. The CDR3 sequence is 16 residues long. Germline-derived CDR1 and CDR2 are GEAIGNYY and EKD. The J segment lost 1 base and the V segment lost 0 bases, leaving 3 bases of the junction unmatched. CDR3 DNA: TGTGCCTGTGACACCGTGGGGGATACGCGCACCGATAAACTCATCTTT. This translates into CACDTVGDTRTDKLIF.

On this clone itself: This may arise from a read error, as a much more abundant clone is one base away. Other DNA sequences of this sample code for an identical CDR3. The rearrangement uses TRDV2 and TRDJ3, with 11 bases identical to TRDD3. Germline V gene data show CDR1 as GEAIGNYY and CDR2 as EKD. The CDR3 contains 20 residues. J lost 0 bases, V lost 1 base, and 7 bases had no gene match. CDR3: CACDTVLGDKSSWDTRQMFF. CDR3 DNA: TGTGCCTGTGACACAGTACTGGGGGATAAAAGCTCCTGGGACACCCGACAGATGTTTTTC.

This clone has at least ten counts. The genes are TRDV2 and TRDJ3; 8 positions match TRDD3. V was clipped by 1 base and J by 0 bases; unmatched bases: 10. The CDR3 is 20 residues long. The germline CDR1 and CDR2 sequences are GEAIGNYY and EKD. DNA of the CDR3: TGTGCCTGTGACACGAGTACTGGGGGCCACTACTCCTGGGACACCCGACAGATGTTTTTC. Amino acids: CACDTSTGGHYSWDTRQMFF.

This clone was seen more than once but under ten times. The chain joins TRDV2 to TRDJ3; 11 nucleotides align to TRDD3. The CDR3 spans 19 residues. Per the germline V gene, CDR1 is GEAIGNYY and CDR2 is EKD. V lost 3 bases and J lost 0; bases outside the gene matches: 6. The CDR3 DNA sequence: TGTGCCTGTGACGTACTGGGGGATAACAGCTCCTGGGACACCCGACAGATGTTTTTC. Protein product: CACDVLGDNSSWDTRQMFF.

Concerning this clone itself: One junction end does not reproduce the germline sequence, and a read error may be involved. The chain recombines TRDV2 with TRDJ1, with 9 positions matching TRDD3. The CDR3 is 16 amino acids. Per germline, CDR1 GEAIGNYY and CDR2 EKD. The CDR3 is CACDTSFGGYTGKLIF. CDR3 in DNA: TGTGCCTGTGACACCAGTTTCGGGGGATACACCGGTAAACTCATCTTT.